This T cell receptor beta chain was recorded in a study of identical twins. Template switching supplied a universal primer site; unique molecular identifiers were carried on the cDNA. TCRdb used MiXCR to reprocess the 5' RACE reads, holding one entry per CDR3 protein. The data contain fewer than 250,000 distinct CDR3 sequences, around a tenth of them singletons. There are 14 residues in the CDR3. Trimming left V 4 bases short and J 8 bases short, with 16 bases between. Germline-derived CDR1 and CDR2 are SGHRS and YFSETQ. This clonotype was recorded a few times. Its antigen remains unidentified. Study outcomes and limitations: High-abundance cord blood beta clonotypes had fewer insertions; memory repertoires showed none.

The receptor comes from a woman between 18 and 30 years old in good health. This chain joins TRBV5-1 and TRBJ2-1; tentatively, D is TRBD1 or TRBD2 (5 bases each). Sample: memory (CD45RO+) T cells sorted from blood. The DNA for the CDR3 is TGCGCCAGCAGCCGTGACGGGGCAAAGGATGAGCAGTTCTTC. Translated: CASSRDGAKDEQFF.